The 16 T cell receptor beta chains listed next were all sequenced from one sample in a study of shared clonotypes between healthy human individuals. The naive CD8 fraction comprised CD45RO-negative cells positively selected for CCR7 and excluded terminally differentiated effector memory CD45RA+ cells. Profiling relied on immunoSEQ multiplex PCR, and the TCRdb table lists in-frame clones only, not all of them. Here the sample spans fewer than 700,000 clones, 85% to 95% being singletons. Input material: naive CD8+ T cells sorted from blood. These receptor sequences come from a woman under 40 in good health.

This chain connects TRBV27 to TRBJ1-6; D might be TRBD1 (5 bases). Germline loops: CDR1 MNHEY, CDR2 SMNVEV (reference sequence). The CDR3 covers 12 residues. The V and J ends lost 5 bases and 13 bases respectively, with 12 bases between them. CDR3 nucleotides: TGTGCCAGCAGTCAAGCCGGGGGGCCCCTCCACTTT. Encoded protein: CASSQAGGPLHF.

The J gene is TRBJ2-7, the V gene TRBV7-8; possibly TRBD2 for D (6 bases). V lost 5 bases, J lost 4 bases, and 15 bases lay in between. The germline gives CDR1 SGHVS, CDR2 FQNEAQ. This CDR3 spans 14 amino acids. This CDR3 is CASSPRGRLYEQYF. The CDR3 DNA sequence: TGTGCCAGCAGCCCCCGGGGGAGACTTTACGAGCAGTACTTC.

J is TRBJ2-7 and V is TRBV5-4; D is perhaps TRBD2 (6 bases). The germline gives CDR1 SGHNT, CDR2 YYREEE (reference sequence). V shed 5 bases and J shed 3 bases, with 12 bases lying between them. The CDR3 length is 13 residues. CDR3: CASSRDFSYEQYF. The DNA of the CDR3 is TGTGCCAGCAGTCGGGACTTTAGCTACGAGCAGTACTTC.

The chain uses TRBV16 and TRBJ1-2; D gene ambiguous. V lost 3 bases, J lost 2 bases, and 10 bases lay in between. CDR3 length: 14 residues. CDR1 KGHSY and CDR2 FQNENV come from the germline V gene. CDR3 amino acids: CASSHGPSNYGYTF. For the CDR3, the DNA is TGTGCCAGCAGCCATGGTCCCTCGAACTATGGCTACACCTTC.

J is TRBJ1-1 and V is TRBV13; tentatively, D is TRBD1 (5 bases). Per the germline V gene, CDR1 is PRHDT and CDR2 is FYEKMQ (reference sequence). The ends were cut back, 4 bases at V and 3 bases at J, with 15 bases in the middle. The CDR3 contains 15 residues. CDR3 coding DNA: TGTGCCAGCAGCTCTACCATTGGGGGAGACACTGAAGCTTTCTTT. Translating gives CASSSTIGGDTEAFF.

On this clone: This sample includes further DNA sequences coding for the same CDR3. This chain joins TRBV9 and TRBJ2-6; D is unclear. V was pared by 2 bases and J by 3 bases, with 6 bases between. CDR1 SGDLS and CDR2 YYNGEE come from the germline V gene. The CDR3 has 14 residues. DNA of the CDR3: TGTGCCAGCAGCGTCTCGGGTGGGGCCAACGTCCTGACTTTC. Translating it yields CASSVSGGANVLTF.

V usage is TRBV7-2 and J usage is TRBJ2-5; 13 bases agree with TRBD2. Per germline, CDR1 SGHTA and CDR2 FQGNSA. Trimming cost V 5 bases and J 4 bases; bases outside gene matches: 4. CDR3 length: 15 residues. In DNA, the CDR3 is TGTGCCAGCAGCGAACTAGCGGGAGGGCCAGAGACCCAGTACTTC. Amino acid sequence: CASSELAGGPETQYF.

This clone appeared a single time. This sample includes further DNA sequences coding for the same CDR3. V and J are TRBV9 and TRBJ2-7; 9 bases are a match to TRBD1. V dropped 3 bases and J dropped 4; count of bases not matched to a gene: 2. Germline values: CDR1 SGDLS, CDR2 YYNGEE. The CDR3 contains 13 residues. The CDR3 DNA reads TGTGCCAGCAGCGCGGGGACAGGGTACGAGCAGTACTTC. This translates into CASSAGTGYEQYF. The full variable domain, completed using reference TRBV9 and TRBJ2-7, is DSGVTQTPKHLITATGQRVTLRCSPRSGDLSVYWYQQSLDQGLQFLIQYYNGEERAKGNILERFSAQQFPDLHSELNLSSLELGDSALYFCASSAGTGYEQYFGPGTRLTVT.

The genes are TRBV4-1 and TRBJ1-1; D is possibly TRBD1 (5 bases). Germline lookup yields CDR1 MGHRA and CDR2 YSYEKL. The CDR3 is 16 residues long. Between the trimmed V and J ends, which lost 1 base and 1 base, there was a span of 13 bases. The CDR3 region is CASSQVVGQTNTEAFF. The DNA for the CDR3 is TGCGCCAGCAGCCAAGTTGTGGGGCAGACGAACACTGAAGCTTTCTTT.

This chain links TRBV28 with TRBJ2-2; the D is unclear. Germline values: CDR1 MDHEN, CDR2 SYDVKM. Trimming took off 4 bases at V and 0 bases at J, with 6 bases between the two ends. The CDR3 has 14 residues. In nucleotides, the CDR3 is TGTGCCAGCAGTTACCGTACGAACACCGGGGAGCTGTTTTTT. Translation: CASSYRTNTGELFF.

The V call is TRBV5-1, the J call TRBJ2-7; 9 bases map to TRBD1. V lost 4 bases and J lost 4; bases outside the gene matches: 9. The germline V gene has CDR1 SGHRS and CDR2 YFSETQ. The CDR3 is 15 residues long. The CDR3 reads CASSDSSGTGYEQYF. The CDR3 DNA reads TGCGCCAGCAGCGACTCTTCCGGGACAGGGTACGAGCAGTACTTC.

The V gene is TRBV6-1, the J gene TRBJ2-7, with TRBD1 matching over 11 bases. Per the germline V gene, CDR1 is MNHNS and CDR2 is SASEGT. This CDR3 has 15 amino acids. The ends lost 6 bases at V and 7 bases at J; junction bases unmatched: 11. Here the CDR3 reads CASRDKDRGLGEQYF. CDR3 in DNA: TGTGCCAGCAGGGACAAGGACAGGGGGCTAGGGGAGCAGTACTTC.

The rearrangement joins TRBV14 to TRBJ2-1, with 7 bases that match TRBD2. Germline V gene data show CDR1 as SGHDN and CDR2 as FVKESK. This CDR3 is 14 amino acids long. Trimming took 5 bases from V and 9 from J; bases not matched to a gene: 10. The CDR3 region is CASSTHGGFSEQFF. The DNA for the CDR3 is TGTGCCAGCAGCACCCACGGGGGGTTTTCTGAGCAGTTCTTC.

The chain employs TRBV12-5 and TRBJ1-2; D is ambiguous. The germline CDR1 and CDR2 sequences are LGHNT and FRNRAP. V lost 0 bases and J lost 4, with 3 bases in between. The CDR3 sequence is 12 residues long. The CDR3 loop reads CASGLVGYGYTF. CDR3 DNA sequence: TGTGCTAGTGGTTTGGTGGGCTATGGCTACACCTTC.

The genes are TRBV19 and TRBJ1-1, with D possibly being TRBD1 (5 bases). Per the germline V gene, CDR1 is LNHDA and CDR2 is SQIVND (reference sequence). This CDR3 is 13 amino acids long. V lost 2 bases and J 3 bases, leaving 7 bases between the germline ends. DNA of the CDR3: TGTGCCAGTAGTATAATAGGGGACACTGAAGCTTTCTTT. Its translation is CASSIIGDTEAFF.

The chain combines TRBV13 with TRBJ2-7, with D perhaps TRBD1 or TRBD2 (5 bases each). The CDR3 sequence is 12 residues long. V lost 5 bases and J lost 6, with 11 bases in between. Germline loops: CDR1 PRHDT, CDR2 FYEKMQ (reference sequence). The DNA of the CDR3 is TGTGCCAGCAGCCCCGGGACGGTCGAGCAGTACTTC. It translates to CASSPGTVEQYF.